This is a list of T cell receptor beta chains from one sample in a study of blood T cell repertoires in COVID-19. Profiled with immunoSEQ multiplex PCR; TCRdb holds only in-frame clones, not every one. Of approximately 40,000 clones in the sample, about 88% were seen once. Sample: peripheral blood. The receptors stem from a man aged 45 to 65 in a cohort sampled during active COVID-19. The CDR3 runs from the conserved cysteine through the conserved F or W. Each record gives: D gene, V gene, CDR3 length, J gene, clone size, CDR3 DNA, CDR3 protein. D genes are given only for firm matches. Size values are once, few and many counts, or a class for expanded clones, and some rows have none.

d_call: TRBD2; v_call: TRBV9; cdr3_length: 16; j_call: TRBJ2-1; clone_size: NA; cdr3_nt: TGTGCCAGCAGCGGTGGGGGAGGGCGGACCTACAATGAGCAGTTCTTC; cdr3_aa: CASSGGGGRTYNEQFF
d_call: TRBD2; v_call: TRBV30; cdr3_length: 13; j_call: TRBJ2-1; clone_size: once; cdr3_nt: TGTGCCTGGAGTGAATTTAGCGGGGAGCCGCAGTTCTTC; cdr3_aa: CAWSEFSGEPQFF
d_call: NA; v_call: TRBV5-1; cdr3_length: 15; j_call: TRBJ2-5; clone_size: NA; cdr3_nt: TGCGCCAGCAGATTCGACCCAGGCTACCAAGAGACCCAGTACTTC; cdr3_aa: CASRFDPGYQETQYF
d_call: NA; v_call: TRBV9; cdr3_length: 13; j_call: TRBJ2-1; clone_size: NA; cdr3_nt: TGTGCCAGCACCGATGAACTCATATCTGAGCAGTTCTTC; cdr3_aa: CASTDELISEQFF
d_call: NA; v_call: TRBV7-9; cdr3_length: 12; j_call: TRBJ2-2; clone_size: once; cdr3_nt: TGTGCCAGCAGCCACTTTATCGGGGAGCTGTTTTTT; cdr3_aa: CASSHFIGELFF
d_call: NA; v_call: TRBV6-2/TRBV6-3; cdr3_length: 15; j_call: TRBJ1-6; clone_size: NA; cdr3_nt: TGTGCCAGCAGTTACGGCGGAAGCTATAATTCACCCCTCCACTTT; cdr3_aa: CASSYGGSYNSPLHF
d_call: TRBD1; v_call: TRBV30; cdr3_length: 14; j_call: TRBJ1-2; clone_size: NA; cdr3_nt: TGTGCCTGGGGCGAAGGGACAGGGTGGTATGGCTACACCTTC; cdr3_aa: CAWGEGTGWYGYTF
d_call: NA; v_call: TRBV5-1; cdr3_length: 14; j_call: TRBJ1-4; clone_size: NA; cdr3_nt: TGCGCCAGCAGCCACGGGCAGGGGACTGAAAAACTGTTTTTT; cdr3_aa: CASSHGQGTEKLFF
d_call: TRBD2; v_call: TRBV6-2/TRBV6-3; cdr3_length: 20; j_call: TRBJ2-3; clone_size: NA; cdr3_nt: TGTGCCAGCAGTTATGCCGTAGGGACTAGCGGGGGACCGGGTACAGATACGCAGTATTTT; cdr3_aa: CASSYAVGTSGGPGTDTQYF
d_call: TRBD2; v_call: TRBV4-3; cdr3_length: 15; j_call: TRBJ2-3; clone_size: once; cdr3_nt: TGCGCCAGCAGCCAAGTTAGCGGGGGCGCAGATACGCAGTATTTT; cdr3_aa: CASSQVSGGADTQYF
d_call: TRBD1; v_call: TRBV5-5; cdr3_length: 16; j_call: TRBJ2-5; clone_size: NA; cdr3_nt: TGTGCCAGCAGCTTACGGGACAGGGGTTTGAGAGAGACCCAGTACTTC; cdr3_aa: CASSLRDRGLRETQYF
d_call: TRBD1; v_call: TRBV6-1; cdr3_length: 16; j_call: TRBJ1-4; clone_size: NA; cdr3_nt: TGTGCCAGCAGTGAAGGGACAGGGAGAGGGAATGAAAAACTGTTTTTT; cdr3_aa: CASSEGTGRGNEKLFF
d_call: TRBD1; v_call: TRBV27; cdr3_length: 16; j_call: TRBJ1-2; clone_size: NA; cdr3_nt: TGTGCCAGCAGTTTATCCTCCTTGACAGGGCACTATGGCTACACCTTC; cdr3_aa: CASSLSSLTGHYGYTF
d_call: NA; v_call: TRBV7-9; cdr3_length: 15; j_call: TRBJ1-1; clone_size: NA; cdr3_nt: TGTGCCAGCAGCTTAGCCGCCGCTGGAGCAACTGAAGCTTTCTTT; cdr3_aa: CASSLAAAGATEAFF
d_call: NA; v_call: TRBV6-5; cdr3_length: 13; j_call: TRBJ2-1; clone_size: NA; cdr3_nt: TGTGCCAGCAGTTACGACAGGTTCGCTGAGCAGTTCTTC; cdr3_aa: CASSYDRFAEQFF
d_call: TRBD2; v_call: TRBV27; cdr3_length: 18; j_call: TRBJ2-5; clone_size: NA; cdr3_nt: TGTGCCAGCAGTTTATGGGGGCTCCCAGCGGGAGAACGAGAGACCCAGTACTTC; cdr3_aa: CASSLWGLPAGERETQYF
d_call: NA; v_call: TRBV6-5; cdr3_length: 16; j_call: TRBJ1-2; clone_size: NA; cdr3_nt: TGTGCCAGCAGTTACTCAACAGGGATAGCTAACTATGGCTACACCTTC; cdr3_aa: CASSYSTGIANYGYTF
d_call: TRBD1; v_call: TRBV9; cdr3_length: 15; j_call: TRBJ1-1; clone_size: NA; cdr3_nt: TGTGCCAGCAGTGGATACAGGGGTCAGAACACTGAAGCTTTCTTT; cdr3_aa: CASSGYRGQNTEAFF
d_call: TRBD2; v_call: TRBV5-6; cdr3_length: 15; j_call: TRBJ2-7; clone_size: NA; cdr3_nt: TGTGCCAGCAGCCCCCTCGGGCAGCGGGGGACCGAGCAGTACTTC; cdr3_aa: CASSPLGQRGTEQYF
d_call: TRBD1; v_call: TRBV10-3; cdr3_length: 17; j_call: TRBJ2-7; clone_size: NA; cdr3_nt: TGTGCCATCAGTGATGCCCTCGACAGGGTGAGCTCCTACGAGCAGTACTTC; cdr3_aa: CAISDALDRVSSYEQYF
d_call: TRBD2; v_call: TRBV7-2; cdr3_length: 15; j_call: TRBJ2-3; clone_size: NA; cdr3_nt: TGTGCCAGCAGCTCTAGCGGGGCCCTCTGGGATACGCAGTATTTT; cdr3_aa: CASSSSGALWDTQYF
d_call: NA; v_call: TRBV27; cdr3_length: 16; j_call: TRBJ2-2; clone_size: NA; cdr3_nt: TGTGCCAGCAGTTGGGCAGACAGCGCTAACACCGGGGAGCTGTTTTTT; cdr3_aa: CASSWADSANTGELFF
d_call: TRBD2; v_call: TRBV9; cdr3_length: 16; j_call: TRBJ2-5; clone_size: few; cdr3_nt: TGTGCCAGCAGCCCAGGGACTAGCGGGACGGGGGAGACCCAGTACTTC; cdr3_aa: CASSPGTSGTGETQYF
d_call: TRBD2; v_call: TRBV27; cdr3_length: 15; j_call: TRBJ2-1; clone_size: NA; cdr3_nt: TGTGCCAGCAGTCCTGCGGGGGGGCCAGCCAATGAGCAGTTCTTC; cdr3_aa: CASSPAGGPANEQFF
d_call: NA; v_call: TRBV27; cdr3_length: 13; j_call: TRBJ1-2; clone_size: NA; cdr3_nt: TGTGCCAGCAGTGTCACCCTGGGGCTTGGCTACACCTTC; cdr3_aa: CASSVTLGLGYTF
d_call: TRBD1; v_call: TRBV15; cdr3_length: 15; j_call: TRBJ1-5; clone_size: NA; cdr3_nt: TGTGCCACCAGCAGAGATACGGGACAGGCTCAGCCCCAGCATTTT; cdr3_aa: CATSRDTGQAQPQHF
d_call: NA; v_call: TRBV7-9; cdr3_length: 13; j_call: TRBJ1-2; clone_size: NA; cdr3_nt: TGTGCCAGCAGCCCACAGGTCAACTATGGCTACACCTTC; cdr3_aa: CASSPQVNYGYTF
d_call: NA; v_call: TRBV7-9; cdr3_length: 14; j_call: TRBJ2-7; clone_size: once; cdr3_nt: TGTGCCAGCAGCTCATTCAGGGGATTGGCCGAGCAGTACTTC; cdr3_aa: CASSSFRGLAEQYF
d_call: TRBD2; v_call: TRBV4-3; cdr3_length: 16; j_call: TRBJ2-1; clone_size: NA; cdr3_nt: TGCGCCAGCAGCCAAGATCGCCTAGCGGGGTACAATGAGCAGTTCTTC; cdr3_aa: CASSQDRLAGYNEQFF
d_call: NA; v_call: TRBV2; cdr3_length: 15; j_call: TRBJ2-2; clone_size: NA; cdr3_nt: TGTGCCAGCAGTCTTACTAGCCCCGCCACCGGGGAGCTGTTTTTT; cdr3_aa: CASSLTSPATGELFF
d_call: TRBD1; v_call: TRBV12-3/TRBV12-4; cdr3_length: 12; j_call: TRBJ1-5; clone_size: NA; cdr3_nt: TGTGCCAGCAGCCGACAGGGGAACTACCAGCATTTT; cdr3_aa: CASSRQGNYQHF
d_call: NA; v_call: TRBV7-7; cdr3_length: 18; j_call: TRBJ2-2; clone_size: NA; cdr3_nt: TGTGCTAGCAGCTTAGAACTCATTGGGGAGTCCTTCACCGGGGAGCTGTTTTTT; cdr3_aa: CASSLELIGESFTGELFF
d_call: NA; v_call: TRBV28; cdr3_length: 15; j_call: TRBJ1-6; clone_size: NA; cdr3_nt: TGTGCCAGCAGTCGACGGAGCTCCTATAATTCACCCCTCCACTTT; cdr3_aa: CASSRRSSYNSPLHF
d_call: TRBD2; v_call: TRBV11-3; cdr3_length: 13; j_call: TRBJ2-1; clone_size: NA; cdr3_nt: TGTGCCAGCAGCTTCACTAGCGGCAATGAGCAGTTCTTC; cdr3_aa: CASSFTSGNEQFF
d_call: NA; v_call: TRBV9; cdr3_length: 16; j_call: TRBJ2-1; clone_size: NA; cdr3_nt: TGTGCCAGCAGCGTAGAAGAGGGACTCACGTACAATGAGCAGTTCTTC; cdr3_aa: CASSVEEGLTYNEQFF
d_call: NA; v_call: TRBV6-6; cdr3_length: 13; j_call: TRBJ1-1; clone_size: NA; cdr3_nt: TGTGCCAGCAGTTTAGGACTGGTCACTGAAGCTTTCTTT; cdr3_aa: CASSLGLVTEAFF
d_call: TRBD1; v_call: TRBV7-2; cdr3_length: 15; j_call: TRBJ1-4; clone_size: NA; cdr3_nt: TGTGCCAGCAGCACCCTGACAGGGGGCGGAAGGGAACTGTTTTTT; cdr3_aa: CASSTLTGGGRELFF
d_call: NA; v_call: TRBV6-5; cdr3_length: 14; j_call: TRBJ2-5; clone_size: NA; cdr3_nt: TGTGCCAGCAGTTTGGTTAGCACTCAAGAGACCCAGTACTTC; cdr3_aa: CASSLVSTQETQYF
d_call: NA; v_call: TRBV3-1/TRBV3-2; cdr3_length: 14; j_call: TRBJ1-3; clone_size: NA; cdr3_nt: TGTGCCAGCAGCCAAACGTCCAGTCAGGCCACCATATATTTT; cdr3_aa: CASSQTSSQATIYF
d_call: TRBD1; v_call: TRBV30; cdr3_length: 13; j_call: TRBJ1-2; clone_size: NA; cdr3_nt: TGTGCCTATAAGACAGGGGAGAACTATGGCTACACCTTC; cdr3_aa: CAYKTGENYGYTF
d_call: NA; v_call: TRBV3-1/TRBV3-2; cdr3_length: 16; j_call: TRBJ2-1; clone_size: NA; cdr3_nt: TGTGCCAGCAGCCAAGTAGGCGGGGACCCCTACAATGAGCAGTTCTTC; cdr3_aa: CASSQVGGDPYNEQFF
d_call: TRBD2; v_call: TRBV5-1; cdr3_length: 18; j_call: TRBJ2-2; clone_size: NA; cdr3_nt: TGCGGCAGCAGGGACAGCCCTAGCGGGAGGGCGAACACCGGGGAGCTGTTTTTT; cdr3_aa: CGSRDSPSGRANTGELFF
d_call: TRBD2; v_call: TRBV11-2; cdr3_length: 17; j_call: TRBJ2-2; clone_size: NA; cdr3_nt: TGTGCCAGCAGCCGTCTTAGCGGGGGGGCGAACACCGGGGAGCTGTTTTTT; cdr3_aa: CASSRLSGGANTGELFF
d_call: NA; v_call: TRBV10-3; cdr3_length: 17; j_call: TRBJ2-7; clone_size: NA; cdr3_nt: TGTGCCATCAGTGTCCTTCCGGGGCAACATGGGGGCGGCGAGCAGTACTTC; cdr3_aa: CAISVLPGQHGGGEQYF
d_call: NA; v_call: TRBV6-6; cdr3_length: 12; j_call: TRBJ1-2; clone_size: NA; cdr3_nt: TGTGCCAGCAGTCACGTAGGGGATGGCTACACCTTC; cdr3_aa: CASSHVGDGYTF
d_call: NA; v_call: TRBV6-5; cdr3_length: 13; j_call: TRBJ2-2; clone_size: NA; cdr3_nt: TGTGCCAGCAGCCTTAGAAACACCGGGGAGCTGTTTTTT; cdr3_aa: CASSLRNTGELFF
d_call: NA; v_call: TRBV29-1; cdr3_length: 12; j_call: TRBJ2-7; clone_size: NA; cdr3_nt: TGCTTGCTTGGGCCAGAGGGCTACGAGCAGTACTTC; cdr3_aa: CLLGPEGYEQYF
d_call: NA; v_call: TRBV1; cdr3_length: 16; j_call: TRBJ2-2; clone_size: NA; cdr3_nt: TGCACCAGCAGCCAAGGTAGCGGGAGTCACACCGGGGAGCTGTTTTTT; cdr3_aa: CTSSQGSGSHTGELFF
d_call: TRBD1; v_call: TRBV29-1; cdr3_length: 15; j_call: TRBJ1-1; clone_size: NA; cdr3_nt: TGCAGCGTACCCAACCAGGGGGGCGCAGTCACTGAAGCTTTCTTT; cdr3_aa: CSVPNQGGAVTEAFF
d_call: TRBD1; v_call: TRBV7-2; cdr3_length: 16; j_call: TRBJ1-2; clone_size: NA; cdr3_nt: TGTGCCAGCACATCGGGACAGGCAACAGCTAACTATGGCTACACCTTC; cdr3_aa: CASTSGQATANYGYTF